This T cell receptor beta chain was profiled in a study of regulatory T cells in long-lasting Graves disease. Findings and limits, study-wide: Fewer public clonotypes were shared by new patients (966) than by persistent patients (roughly 2,500). Relative to newly diagnosed Graves' patients, persistent ones had lower TCR diversity.

The time point here: newly diagnosed GD, antithyroid drugs for less than 3 months. PBMC RNA served as the TCR library source. The CDR3 contains 14 residues. The V gene end was trimmed by 5 bases and the J gene end by 7 bases; junction bases not matched to a gene: 5. The germline V gene has CDR1 DFQATT and CDR2 SNEGSKA (reference sequence). CDR3 regions were amplified by Arm-PCR using iRepertoire HTBI primers to build TCR beta libraries. From the multiplex PCR reads, TCRdb called clonotypes with MiXCR, one entry per CDR3 protein. The table has approximately 390,000 distinct CDR3 sequences, under 20% seen once. This clonotype has ten or more counts. The antigen is not known. The sample also formed part of further work on T cells in Graves' hyperthyroidism and ophthalmopathy. That report notes: Exclusion of patients followed from uncontrolled infection, other autoimmune disease, pregnancy or lactation. Among clonotypes expanded in thyroid above 0.001, most were also found in blood.

The sample was peripheral blood mononuclear cells (PBMCs), taken at new diagnosis, from a patient treated with antithyroid drugs. V and J are TRBV20-1 and TRBJ2-1; 13 nucleotides agree with TRBD2. This TCR was recovered from a woman under 30 with Graves disease. The DNA of the CDR3 is TGCAGTGCTCGTGGACTAGCGGGAGTTAATGAGCAGTTCTTC. Its protein is CSARGLAGVNEQFF.